This TCR beta chain stems from a study of cytomegalovirus exposure and HLA in healthy donors. Study-level results: It was in a later analysis that TCR association rates were seen to vary by HLA locus, highest for DRB1 and lowest for HLA-C.

Participants comprised healthy donors of bone marrow. Note on this clone: Its antigen is undetermined.

The CDR3 runs to 13 residues. V dropped 3 bases and J dropped 5; count of bases not matched to a gene: 1. Germline loops: CDR1 LGHNT, CDR2 FRNRAP. The PCR had 60 Vbeta and 13 Jbeta primers. Only in-frame clones appear in the TCRdb table, and some are missing; sequencing was by immunoSEQ multiplex PCR. The sample has around 92,000 clones, approximately 72% seen once. The V call is TRBV12-5, the J call TRBJ1-1, with 9 bases lining up with TRBD1. This clonotype was sampled from a woman aged 70 to 79 in good health and CMV-seropositive. The specimen sequenced was PBMCs. For the CDR3, the DNA is TGTGCTAGTGGTTTACAGGGGGCGACTGAAGCTTTCTTT. Translated: CASGLQGATEAFF.